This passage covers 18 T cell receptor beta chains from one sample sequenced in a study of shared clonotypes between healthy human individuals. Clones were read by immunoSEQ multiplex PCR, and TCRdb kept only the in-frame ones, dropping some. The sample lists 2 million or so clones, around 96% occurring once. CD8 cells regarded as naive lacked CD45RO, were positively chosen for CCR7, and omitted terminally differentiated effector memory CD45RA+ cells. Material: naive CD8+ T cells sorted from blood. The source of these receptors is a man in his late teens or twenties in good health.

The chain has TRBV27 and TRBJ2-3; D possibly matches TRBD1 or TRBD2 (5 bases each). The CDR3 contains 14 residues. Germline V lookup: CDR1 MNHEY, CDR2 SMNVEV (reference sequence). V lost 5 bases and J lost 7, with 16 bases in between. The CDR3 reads CASSTGGGLYTQYF. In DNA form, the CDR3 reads TGTGCCAGCAGTACAGGAGGAGGACTGTATACGCAGTATTTT.

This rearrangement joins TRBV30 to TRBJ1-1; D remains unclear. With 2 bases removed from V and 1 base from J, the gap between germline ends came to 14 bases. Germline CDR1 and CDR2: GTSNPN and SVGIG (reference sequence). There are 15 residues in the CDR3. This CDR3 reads CAWSLMETPNTEAFF. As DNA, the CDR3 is TGTGCCTGGAGTCTCATGGAGACCCCGAACACTGAAGCTTTCTTT.

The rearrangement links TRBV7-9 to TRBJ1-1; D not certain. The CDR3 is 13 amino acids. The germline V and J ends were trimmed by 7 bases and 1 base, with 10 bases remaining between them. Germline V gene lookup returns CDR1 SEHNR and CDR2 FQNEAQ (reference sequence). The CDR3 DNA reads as TGTGCCAGCACCCCCCCGGAGAACACTGAAGCTTTCTTT. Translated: CASTPPENTEAFF.

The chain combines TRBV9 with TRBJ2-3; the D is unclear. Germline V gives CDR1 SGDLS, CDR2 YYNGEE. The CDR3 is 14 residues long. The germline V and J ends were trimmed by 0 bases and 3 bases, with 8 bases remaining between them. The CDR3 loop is CASSVGSTTDTQYF. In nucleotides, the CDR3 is TGTGCCAGCAGCGTAGGCTCGACAACAGATACGCAGTATTTT. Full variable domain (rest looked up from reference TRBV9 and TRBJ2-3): DSGVTQTPKHLITATGQRVTLRCSPRSGDLSVYWYQQSLDQGLQFLIQYYNGEERAKGNILERFSAQQFPDLHSELNLSSLELGDSALYFCASSVGSTTDTQYFGPGTRLTVL.

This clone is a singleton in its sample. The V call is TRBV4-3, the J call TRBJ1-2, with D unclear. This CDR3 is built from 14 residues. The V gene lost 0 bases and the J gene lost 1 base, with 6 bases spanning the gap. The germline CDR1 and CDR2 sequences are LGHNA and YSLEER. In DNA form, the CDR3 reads TGCGCCAGCAGCCAAGATTGGAGTAACTATGGCTACACCTTC. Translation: CASSQDWSNYGYTF.

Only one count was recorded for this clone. CDR3 nucleotide sequence: TGTGCCAGCAGTTTTATATCTACCACCGGGGAGCTGTTTTTT. Translation: CASSFISTTGELFF. The V gene is TRBV28, the J gene TRBJ2-2; no definite D call. Germline-derived CDR1 and CDR2 are MDHEN and SYDVKM. V shed 3 bases and J shed 4 bases, with 9 bases lying between them. This CDR3 has 14 residues.

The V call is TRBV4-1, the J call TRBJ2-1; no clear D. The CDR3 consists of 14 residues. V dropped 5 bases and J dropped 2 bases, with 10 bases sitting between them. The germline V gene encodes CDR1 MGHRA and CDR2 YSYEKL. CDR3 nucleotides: TGCGCCAGCAGCGGAAAAGATACCTACAATGAGCAGTTCTTC. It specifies CASSGKDTYNEQFF.

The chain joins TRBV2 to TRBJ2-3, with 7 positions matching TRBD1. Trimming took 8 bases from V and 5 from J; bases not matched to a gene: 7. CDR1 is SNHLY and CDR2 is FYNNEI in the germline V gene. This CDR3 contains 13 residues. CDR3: CASRDSARDTQYF. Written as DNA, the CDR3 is TGTGCCAGCCGGGACAGCGCAAGAGATACGCAGTATTTT.

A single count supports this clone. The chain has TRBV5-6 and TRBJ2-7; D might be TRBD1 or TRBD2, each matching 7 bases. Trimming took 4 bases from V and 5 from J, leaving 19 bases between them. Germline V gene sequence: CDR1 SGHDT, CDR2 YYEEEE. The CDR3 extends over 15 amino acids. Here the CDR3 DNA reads TGTGCCAGCAGCATAGAAGCGGGACAGCGCCACGAGCAGTACTTC. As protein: CASSIEAGQRHEQYF.

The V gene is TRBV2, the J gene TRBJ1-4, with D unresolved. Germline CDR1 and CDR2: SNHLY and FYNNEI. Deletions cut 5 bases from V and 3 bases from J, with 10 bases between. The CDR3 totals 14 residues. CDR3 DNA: TGTGCCAGCAGTAAGACCGCAGCTAATGAAAAACTGTTTTTT. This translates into CASSKTAANEKLFF.

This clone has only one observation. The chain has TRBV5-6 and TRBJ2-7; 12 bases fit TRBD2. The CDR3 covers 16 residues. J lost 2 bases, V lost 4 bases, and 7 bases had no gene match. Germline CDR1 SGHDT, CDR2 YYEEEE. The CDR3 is CASSGPLAGGPYEQYF. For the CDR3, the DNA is TGTGCCAGCAGCGGACCACTAGCGGGAGGACCCTACGAGCAGTACTTC.

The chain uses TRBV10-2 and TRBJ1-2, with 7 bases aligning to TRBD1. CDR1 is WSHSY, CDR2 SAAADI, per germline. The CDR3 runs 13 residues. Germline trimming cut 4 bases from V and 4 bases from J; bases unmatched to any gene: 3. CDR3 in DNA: TGCGCCAGCAGTGGACAGGGAACCTATGGCTACACCTTC. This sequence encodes CASSGQGTYGYTF.

The CDR3 bases are TGCGCCAGCAGCCCGACTTTAGGGACCTATCAGCCCCAGCATTTT. Encoded protein: CASSPTLGTYQPQHF. The rearrangement links TRBV4-1 to TRBJ1-5; the D gene is possibly TRBD1 (5 bases). CDR1 and CDR2 from the germline V gene are MGHRA and YSYEKL. Trimming left V 4 bases short and J 5 bases short, with 15 bases between. The CDR3 totals 15 residues.

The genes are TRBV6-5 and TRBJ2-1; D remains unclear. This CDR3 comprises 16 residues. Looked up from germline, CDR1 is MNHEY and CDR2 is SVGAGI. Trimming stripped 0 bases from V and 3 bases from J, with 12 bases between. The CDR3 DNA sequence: TGTGCCAGCAGTTACTCGGTGGGCGAGATCTACAATGAGCAGTTCTTC. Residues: CASSYSVGEIYNEQFF.

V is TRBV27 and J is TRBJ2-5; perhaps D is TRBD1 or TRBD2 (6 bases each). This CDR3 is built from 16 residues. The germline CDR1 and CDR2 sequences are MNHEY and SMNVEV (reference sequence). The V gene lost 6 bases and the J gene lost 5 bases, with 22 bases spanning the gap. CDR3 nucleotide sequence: TGTGCCAGCAGGAGGGGGGACCAACCCCTCCTGGAGACCCAGTACTTC. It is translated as CASRRGDQPLLETQYF.

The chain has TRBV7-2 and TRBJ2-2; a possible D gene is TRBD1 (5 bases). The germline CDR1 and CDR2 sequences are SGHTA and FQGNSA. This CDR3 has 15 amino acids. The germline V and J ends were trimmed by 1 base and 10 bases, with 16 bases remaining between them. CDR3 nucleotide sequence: TGTGCCAGCAGCTTAGTCGGACACCCGGCAGTGGAGCTGTTTTTT. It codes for CASSLVGHPAVELFF.

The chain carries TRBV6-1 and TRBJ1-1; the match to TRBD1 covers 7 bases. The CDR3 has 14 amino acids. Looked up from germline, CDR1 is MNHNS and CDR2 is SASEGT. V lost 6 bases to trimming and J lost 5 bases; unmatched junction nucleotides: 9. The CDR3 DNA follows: TGTGCCAGCAGCCTCCGTGCAGGGGGTACTGAAGCTTTCTTT. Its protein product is CASSLRAGGTEAFF.

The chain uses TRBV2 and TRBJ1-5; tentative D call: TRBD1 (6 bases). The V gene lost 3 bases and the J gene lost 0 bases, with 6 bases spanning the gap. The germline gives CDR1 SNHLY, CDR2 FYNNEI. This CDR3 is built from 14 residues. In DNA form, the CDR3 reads TGTGCCAGCAGTGAGACAGGTAGCAATCAGCCCCAGCATTTT. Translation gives CASSETGSNQPQHF.